Each of the 21 T cell receptor beta chains below was sequenced from the same sample in a study of cytomegalovirus exposure and HLA in healthy donors. The PCR contained 60 Vbeta and 13 Jbeta primers. Clones were read by immunoSEQ multiplex PCR, and TCRdb kept only the in-frame ones, dropping some. The table has roughly 120,000 clones, 8.5% to 10% seen once. The sample consisted of PBMCs. Every receptor here comes from a man between 35 and 55 years old in good health and CMV-seronegative.

This chain joins TRBV5-5 and TRBJ2-5; 8 bases map to TRBD2. Germline V lookup: CDR1 SGHKS, CDR2 YYEKEE (reference sequence). Trimming at V came to 0 bases and at J to 5 bases, leaving 9 bases not matched to a gene. The CDR3 loop spans 16 amino acids. CDR3 coding DNA: TGTGCCAGCAGCTTGGCGCGGGGGGCGAGGGGGGAGACCCAGTACTTC. This translates into CASSLARGARGETQYF.

This chain uses TRBV11-1 with TRBJ2-2, with 9 bases that match TRBD2. Germline V CDR1 and CDR2: SGHAT, FQDESV (reference sequence). Trimming took 5 bases from V and 4 from J; bases not matched to a gene: 8. The CDR3 length is 16 residues. CDR3 sequence (DNA): TGTGCCAGCAGCCCGGCGGGGGGGCTGCTCACCGGGGAGCTGTTTTTT. It specifies CASSPAGGLLTGELFF.

This rearrangement joins TRBV14 to TRBJ2-5; D unresolved. Germline V lookup: CDR1 SGHDN, CDR2 FVKESK. The CDR3 sequence is 14 residues long. Deletions cut 0 bases from V and 4 bases from J, with 9 bases between. The CDR3 protein is CASSQDLAGETQYF. CDR3 sequence (DNA): TGTGCCAGCAGCCAAGATCTGGCAGGAGAGACCCAGTACTTC.

V and J are TRBV9 and TRBJ2-3; the D gene is possibly TRBD2 (6 bases). The CDR3 consists of 14 residues. The germline V gene encodes CDR1 SGDLS and CDR2 YYNGEE. The germline V and J ends were trimmed by 3 bases and 0 bases, with 8 bases remaining between them. CDR3 sequence: CASSAGVSTDTQYF. In DNA form, the CDR3 reads TGTGCCAGCAGCGCGGGGGTTAGCACAGATACGCAGTATTTT.

The sample holds a few counts of this clone. The V gene is TRBV19, the J gene TRBJ2-5; TRBD1 aligns across 7 bases. This CDR3 is built from 15 residues. Unmatched junction bases numbered 10, after V lost 6 bases and J lost 3 bases. Germline CDR1 and CDR2: LNHDA and SQIVND (reference sequence). The CDR3 sequence is CASSTWSGTEETQYF. The CDR3 coding sequence is TGTGCCAGTAGCACGTGGTCCGGGACAGAAGAGACCCAGTACTTC. The full variable domain, with the rest looked up from reference TRBV19 and TRBJ2-5, is DGGITQSPKYLFRKEGQNVTLSCEQNLNHDAMYWYRQDPGQGLRLIYYSQIVNDFQKGDIAEGYSVSREKKESFPLTVTSAQKNPTAFYLCASSTWSGTEETQYFGPGTRLLVL.

This clone was seen more than once but under ten times. The CDR3 region has the DNA TGTGCCAGCGTGGCGGCCCAGCCCCAGCATTTT. As protein: CASVAAQPQHF. The V and J genes are TRBV7-7 and TRBJ1-5; D ambiguous. Trimming took off 8 bases at V and 7 bases at J, with 9 bases between the two ends. The CDR3 runs 11 residues. Germline assignment: CDR1 SSHAT and CDR2 FNYEAQ (reference sequence). Full variable domain (rest looked up from reference TRBV7-7 and TRBJ1-5): GAGVSQSPRYKVTKRGQDVTLRCDPISSHATLYWYQQALGQGPEFLTYFNYEAQPDKSGLPSDRFSAERPEGSISTLTIQRTEQRDSAMYRCASVAAQPQHFGDGTRLSIL.

V and J are TRBV29-1 and TRBJ2-1, with 9 positions matching TRBD1. Losses at the gene ends were 7 bases for V and 4 bases for J; bases not matched to a gene: 11. The CDR3 contains 15 residues. CDR1 and CDR2 from the germline V gene are SQVTM and ANQGSEA. CDR3 sequence (DNA): TGCAGCGCCATCCCCGGGACAGGGACTTACAATGAGCAGTTCTTC. It encodes CSAIPGTGTYNEQFF.

The V gene is TRBV29-1, the J gene TRBJ1-2; the D is unclear. This CDR3 contains 13 residues. CDR1 SQVTM and CDR2 ANQGSEA come from the germline V gene. V lost 4 bases and J 2 bases, leaving 11 bases between the germline ends. The CDR3 sequence is CSVGQIMNYGYTF. The CDR3 DNA sequence: TGCAGCGTTGGGCAGATCATGAACTATGGCTACACCTTC. Full variable domain (outside the CDR3, taken from reference TRBV29-1 and TRBJ1-2): SAVISQKPSRDICQRGTSLTIQCQVDSQVTMMFWYRQQPGQSLTLIATANQGSEATYESGFVIDKFPISRPNLTFSTLTVSNMSPEDSSIYLCSVGQIMNYGYTFGSGTRLTVV.

This clone was counted only a few times. J is TRBJ1-2 and V is TRBV7-2; no definite D call. CDR1 and CDR2 (germline): SGHTA, FQGNSA. This CDR3 contains 14 residues. V was pared by 2 bases and J by 4 bases, with 11 bases between. CDR3 residues: CASSLISQVYGYTF. CDR3 in DNA: TGTGCCAGCAGCTTAATATCCCAGGTCTATGGCTACACCTTC.

This clone was observed a few times. CDR3 region: CASSQDRGSGNTIYF. CDR3 coding DNA: TGCGCCAGCAGCCAAGATCGGGGGTCCGGAAACACCATATATTTT. This chain joins TRBV4-1 and TRBJ1-3; the D gene is possibly TRBD1 (5 bases). Between the trimmed V and J ends, which lost 0 bases and 4 bases, there was a span of 10 bases. The CDR3 length is 15 residues. Per the germline V gene, CDR1 is MGHRA and CDR2 is YSYEKL.

The rearrangement joins TRBV10-3 to TRBJ2-5, with 8 bases that match TRBD2. The V gene's germline CDR1 is ENHRY and CDR2 SYGVKD. The V and J ends lost 2 bases and 3 bases, in that order; junction bases with no gene match: 5. This CDR3 is 15 amino acids long. CDR3: CAISEVAGFEETQYF. The CDR3 nucleotides are TGTGCCATCAGTGAGGTAGCGGGGTTTGAAGAGACCCAGTACTTC.

The chain has TRBV11-2 and TRBJ2-3, with TRBD1 as a possible D gene (5 bases). The germline V gene encodes CDR1 SGHAT and CDR2 FQNNGV. This CDR3 comprises 15 residues. Trimming pared 3 bases from V and 0 bases from J, leaving 10 bases between. CDR3 in DNA: TGTGCCAGCAGCTTCATTGGGGCCAGCACAGATACGCAGTATTTT. This sequence encodes CASSFIGASTDTQYF.

This CDR3 reads CASSQVRGLRNTIYF. The CDR3 DNA sequence: TGTGCCAGCAGCCAGGTACGGGGACTGCGAAACACCATATATTTT. The chain has TRBV14 and TRBJ1-3; TRBD1 is a possible D gene (5 bases). Germline-derived CDR1 and CDR2 are SGHDN and FVKESK. V was pared by 3 bases and J by 5 bases, with 14 bases between. The CDR3 runs 15 residues.

This clone occurred a few times. The chain uses TRBV4-2 and TRBJ1-2, with D unresolved. The CDR3 is made up of 16 amino acids. CDR1 is LGHNA and CDR2 is YNFKEQ in the germline V gene. Between the trimmed V and J ends, which lost 3 bases and 5 bases, there was a span of 19 bases. The CDR3 region has the DNA TGTGCCAGCAGCCATACCTGGGGAGACGAACGGTATGGCTACACCTTC. Its protein is CASSHTWGDERYGYTF.

V and J are TRBV7-3 and TRBJ2-5; possible D gene TRBD2, 6 bases. The CDR3 is 15 residues long. Trimming left V 5 bases short and J 0 bases short, with 13 bases between. The germline CDR1 and CDR2 sequences are SGHTA and FQGTGA. This CDR3 reads CASSRLEGNQETQYF. In DNA, the CDR3 is TGTGCCAGCAGCCGACTAGAGGGGAACCAAGAGACCCAGTACTTC.

This clone was detected only a few times. The chain uses TRBV11-2 and TRBJ2-1, with 7 bases fitting TRBD2. The CDR3 runs to 15 residues. With V trimmed by 8 bases and J by 7 bases, 14 bases remained unmatched. In germline, CDR1 is SGHAT, CDR2 FQNNGV. The CDR3 here is CASGPEAGMGNEQFF. The CDR3 coding sequence is TGTGCCAGCGGCCCCGAAGCGGGGATGGGTAATGAGCAGTTCTTC.

By sample share, this clone is medium-sized (0.01 to 0.1%). Other DNA sequences in the sample encode the same CDR3. The gene calls are TRBV2 and TRBJ2-7; 8 bases fit TRBD2. V shed 0 bases, J shed 6 bases, and the junction held 7 bases outside the gene matches. The CDR3 is 15 amino acids. Per germline, CDR1 SNHLY and CDR2 FYNNEI. CDR3 sequence: CASSEASSGGVEQYF. The CDR3 coding sequence is TGTGCCAGCAGTGAAGCGTCCAGCGGGGGAGTCGAGCAGTACTTC.

V gene TRBV11-2 combines with J gene TRBJ1-4, with 7 nucleotides matching TRBD1. V lost 3 bases and J lost 7; bases outside the gene matches: 5. CDR1 is SGHAT, CDR2 FQNNGV, per germline. There are 14 residues in the CDR3. The CDR3 DNA sequence: TGTGCCAGCAGCTTGACAGGGATGGGTGAAAAACTGTTTTTT. Translating gives CASSLTGMGEKLFF. The full variable domain, in which reference TRBV11-2 and TRBJ1-4 provide the parts outside the CDR3, is EAGVAQSPRYKIIEKRQSVAFWCNPISGHATLYWYQQILGQGPKLLIQFQNNGVVDDSQLPKDRFSAERLKGVDSTLKIQPAKLEDSAVYLCASSLTGMGEKLFFGSGTQLSVL.

The chain has TRBV11-2 and TRBJ1-2, with a possible D match to TRBD1 (5 bases). CDR1 is SGHAT, CDR2 FQNNGV, per germline. Trimming stripped 5 bases from V and 10 bases from J, with 20 bases between. This CDR3 comprises 14 residues. The CDR3 is CASSRRGDGLDYTF. In nucleotides, the CDR3 is TGTGCCAGCAGCAGACGGGGGGATGGACTAGACTACACCTTC.

This clone occurred a few times. This CDR3 reads CASSGTTTYNSPLHF. In nucleotides, the CDR3 is TGTGCCAGCAGTGGGACAACCACCTATAATTCACCCCTCCACTTT. The chain combines TRBV6-5 with TRBJ1-6; TRBD1 might be the D (6 bases). Germline V CDR1 and CDR2: MNHEY, SVGAGI. The CDR3 is 15 residues long. The V and J ends lost 5 bases and 2 bases respectively, with 10 bases between them.

This clone has only a few counts. The V call is TRBV4-1, the J call TRBJ1-5; TRBD1 matches 7 bases. The ends lost 11 bases at V and 6 bases at J; junction bases unmatched: 7. Germline V gene data show CDR1 as MGHRA and CDR2 as YSYEKL. The CDR3 contains 12 residues. The CDR3 region is CAGGTAVQPQHF. DNA for the CDR3: TGCGCCGGCGGGACAGCGGTTCAGCCCCAGCATTTT.